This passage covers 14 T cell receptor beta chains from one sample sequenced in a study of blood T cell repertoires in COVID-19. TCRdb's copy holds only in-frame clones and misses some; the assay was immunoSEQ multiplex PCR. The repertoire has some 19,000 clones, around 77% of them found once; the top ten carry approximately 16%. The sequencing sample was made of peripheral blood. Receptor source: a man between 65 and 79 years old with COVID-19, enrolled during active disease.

In nucleotides, the CDR3 is TGTGCCACCAGCCCAGGGGGAAGCTCCTATAATTCACCCCTCCACTTT. The encoded protein is CATSPGGSSYNSPLHF. The chain combines TRBV24-1 with TRBJ1-6, with 7 bases matching TRBD1. In germline, CDR1 is KGHDR, CDR2 SFDVKD. This CDR3 has 16 residues. V shed 7 bases, J shed 0 bases, and the junction held 5 bases outside the gene matches.

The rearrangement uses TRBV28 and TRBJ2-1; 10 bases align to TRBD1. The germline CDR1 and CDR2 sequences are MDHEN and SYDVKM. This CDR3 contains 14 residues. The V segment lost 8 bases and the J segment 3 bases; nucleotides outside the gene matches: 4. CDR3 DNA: TGTGCCAGCCGGGACAGGGGTAACTACAATGAGCAGTTCTTC. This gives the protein CASRDRGNYNEQFF.

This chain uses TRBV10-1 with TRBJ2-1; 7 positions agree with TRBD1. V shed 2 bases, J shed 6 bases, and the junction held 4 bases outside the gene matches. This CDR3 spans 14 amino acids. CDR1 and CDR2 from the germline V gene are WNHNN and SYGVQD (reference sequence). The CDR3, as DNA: TGCGCCAGCAGTGAGGGGGGACAGAGCAATGAGCAGTTCTTC. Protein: CASSEGGQSNEQFF.

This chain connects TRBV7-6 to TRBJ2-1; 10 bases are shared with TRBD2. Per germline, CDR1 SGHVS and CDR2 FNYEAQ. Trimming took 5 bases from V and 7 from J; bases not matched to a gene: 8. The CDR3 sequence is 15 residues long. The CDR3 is CASSVQAGGPNEQFF. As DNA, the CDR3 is TGTGCCAGCAGCGTACAAGCGGGAGGGCCGAATGAGCAGTTCTTC.

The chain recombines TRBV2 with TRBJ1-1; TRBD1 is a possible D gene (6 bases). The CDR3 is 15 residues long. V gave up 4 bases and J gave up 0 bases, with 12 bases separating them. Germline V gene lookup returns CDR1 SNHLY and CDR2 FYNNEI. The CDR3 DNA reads TGTGCCAGCAGTGCAACAGGGAGAGTGAACACTGAAGCTTTCTTT. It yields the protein CASSATGRVNTEAFF. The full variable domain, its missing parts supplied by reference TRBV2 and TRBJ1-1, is EPEVTQTPSHQVTQMGQEVILRCVPISNHLYFYWYRQILGQKVEFLVSFYNNEISEKSEIFDDQFSVERPDGSNFTLKIRSTKLEDSAMYFCASSATGRVNTEAFFGQGTRLTVV.

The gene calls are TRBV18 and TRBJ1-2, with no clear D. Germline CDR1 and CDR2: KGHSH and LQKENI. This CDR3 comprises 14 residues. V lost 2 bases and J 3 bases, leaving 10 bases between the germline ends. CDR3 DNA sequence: TGTGCCAGCTCACCAGGTGCGGGTGACTATGGCTACACCTTC. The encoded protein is CASSPGAGDYGYTF.

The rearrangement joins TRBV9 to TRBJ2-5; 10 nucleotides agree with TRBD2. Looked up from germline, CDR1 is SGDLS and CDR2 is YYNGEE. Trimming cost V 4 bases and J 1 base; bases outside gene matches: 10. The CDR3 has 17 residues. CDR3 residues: CASSTWTSGDFQETQYF. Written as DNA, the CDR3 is TGTGCCAGCAGCACGTGGACTAGCGGCGATTTCCAAGAGACCCAGTACTTC. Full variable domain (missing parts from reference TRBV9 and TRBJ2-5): DSGVTQTPKHLITATGQRVTLRCSPRSGDLSVYWYQQSLDQGLQFLIQYYNGEERAKGNILERFSAQQFPDLHSELNLSSLELGDSALYFCASSTWTSGDFQETQYFGPGTRLLVL.

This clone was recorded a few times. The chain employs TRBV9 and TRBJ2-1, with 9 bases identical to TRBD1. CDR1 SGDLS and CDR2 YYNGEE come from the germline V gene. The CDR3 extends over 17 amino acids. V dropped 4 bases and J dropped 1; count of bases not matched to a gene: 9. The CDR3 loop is CASSLSRGQGSYNEQFF. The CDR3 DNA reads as TGTGCCAGCAGCTTAAGCCGCGGACAGGGGTCCTACAATGAGCAGTTCTTC. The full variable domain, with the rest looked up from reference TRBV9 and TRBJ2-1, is DSGVTQTPKHLITATGQRVTLRCSPRSGDLSVYWYQQSLDQGLQFLIQYYNGEERAKGNILERFSAQQFPDLHSELNLSSLELGDSALYFCASSLSRGQGSYNEQFFGPGTRLTVL.

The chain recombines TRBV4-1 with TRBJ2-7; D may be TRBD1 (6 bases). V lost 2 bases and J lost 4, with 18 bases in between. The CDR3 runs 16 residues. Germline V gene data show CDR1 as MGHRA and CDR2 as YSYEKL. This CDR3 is CASSQFTGNDGYEQYF. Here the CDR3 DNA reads TGCGCCAGCAGCCAATTTACAGGGAATGATGGATACGAGCAGTACTTC.

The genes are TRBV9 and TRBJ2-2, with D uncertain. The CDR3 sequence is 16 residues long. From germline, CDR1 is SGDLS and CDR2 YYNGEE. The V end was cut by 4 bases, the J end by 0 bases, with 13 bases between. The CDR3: CASSPRSSTNTGELFF. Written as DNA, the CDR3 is TGTGCCAGCAGCCCAAGGAGTTCGACGAACACCGGGGAGCTGTTTTTT.

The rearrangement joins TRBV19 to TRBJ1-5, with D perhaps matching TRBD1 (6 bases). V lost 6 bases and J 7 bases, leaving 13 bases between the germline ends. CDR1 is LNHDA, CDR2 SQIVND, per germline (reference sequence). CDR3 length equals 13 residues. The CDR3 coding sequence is TGTGCCAGTAGGGTCAAGGACAGCCAGCCCCAGCATTTT. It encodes CASRVKDSQPQHF.

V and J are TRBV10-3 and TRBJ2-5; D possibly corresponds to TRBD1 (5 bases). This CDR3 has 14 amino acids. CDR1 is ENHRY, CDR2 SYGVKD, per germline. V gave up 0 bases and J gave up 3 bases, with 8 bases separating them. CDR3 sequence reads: CAISESNRKETQYF. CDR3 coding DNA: TGTGCCATCAGTGAGTCTAACAGGAAAGAGACCCAGTACTTC.

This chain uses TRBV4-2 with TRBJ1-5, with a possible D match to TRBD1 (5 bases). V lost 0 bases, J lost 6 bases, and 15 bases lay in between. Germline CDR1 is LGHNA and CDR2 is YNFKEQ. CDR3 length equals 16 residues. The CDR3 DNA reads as TGTGCCAGCAGCCAAGATGTCGGGAGGGGCAGTCAGCCCCAGCATTTT. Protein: CASSQDVGRGSQPQHF.

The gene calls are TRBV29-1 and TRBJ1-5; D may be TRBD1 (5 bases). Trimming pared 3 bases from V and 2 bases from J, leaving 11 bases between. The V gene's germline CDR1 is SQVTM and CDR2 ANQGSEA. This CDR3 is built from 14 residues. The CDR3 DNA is TGCAGCGTTGACCACAGGATGGGCAATCAGCCCCAGCATTTT. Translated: CSVDHRMGNQPQHF. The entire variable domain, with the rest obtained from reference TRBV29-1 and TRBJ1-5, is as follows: SAVISQKPSRDICQRGTSLTIQCQVDSQVTMMFWYRQQPGQSLTLIATANQGSEATYESGFVIDKFPISRPNLTFSTLTVSNMSPEDSSIYLCSVDHRMGNQPQHFGDGTRLSIL.